This T cell receptor (beta chain) was retrieved from a study of human T cells and chemical hapten exposure. As to time point: pre-sensitization, week 0. Treatment in this sample: therapeutic diphenylcyclopropenone sensitization with weekly scalp DPC. The germline V gene has CDR1 KGHSH and CDR2 LQKENI. There are 16 residues in the CDR3. V shed 6 bases, J shed 0 bases, and the junction held 6 bases outside the gene matches. One entry per CDR3 protein results from TCRdb running MiXCR on the RACE reads. This table has fewer than 200,000 distinct CDR3 sequences, approximately 31% appearing once. V usage is TRBV18 and J usage is TRBJ1-3, with TRBD1 matching 9 bases. The sequenced sample was whole blood, obtained in connection with sensitization to the hapten diphenylcyclopropenone (DPC). The source of this sequence is a woman aged 25 to 45 with alopecia areata. Some clones in this sample may be carry-over from other donors' samples. The CDR3 DNA reads as TGTGCCAGCTCGGAGGGACAGGGCCTCTCTGGAAACACCATATATTTT. This translates into CASSEGQGLSGNTIYF.